Described below is a single T cell receptor (beta chain) sequence and its context. From germline, CDR1 is SGHDT and CDR2 YYEEEE. V shed 1 base and J shed 8 bases, with 18 bases lying between them. CDR3 length: 16 amino acids. Repertoires were generated with immunoSEQ multiplex PCR, while TCRdb's copy carries only in-frame clones and drops some. The sample consists of 100,000 to 120,000 clones, 87% of them appearing once. These data are taken from a study of blood T cell repertoires in COVID-19. Study-level background: Samples representing acute and convalescent COVID-19 were sourced from the United States, Italy and Spain. Nucleic acid was either cDNA or gDNA, and it came from T cells, B-cell-depleted T cells, or PBMCs.

Sequenced input: peripheral blood. This sequence was found in a human donor in a cohort sampled during active COVID-19. The V gene is TRBV5-6, the J gene TRBJ1-4, with D maybe TRBD1 (6 bases). The CDR3 reads CASSLSGAGAGEKLFF. DNA of the CDR3: TGTGCCAGCAGCTTGTCGGGGGCGGGGGCTGGAGAAAAACTGTTTTTT.